In its sample, the clone carrying this T cell receptor (beta chain) was seen once. The entry originates in a study of shared clonotypes between healthy human individuals. CDR1 KGHSH and CDR2 LQKENI come from the germline V gene. Trimming left V 6 bases short and J 0 bases short, with 11 bases between. The CDR3 length is 15 residues. Data came from immunoSEQ multiplex PCR; TCRdb stores just in-frame clones and leaves some out. The sample holds 1.4 million to 1.5 million clones, around 97% seen once. Naive CD45RA+ and memory CD45RA-negative subsets were split from CD4+ cells. The source is a young man in good health. The sequencing input was naive CD4+ T cells sorted from blood. Subset given: CD45RA+ positively selected. The chain links TRBV18 to TRBJ2-2; no clear D. In DNA, the CDR3 is TGTGCCAGCTCTCGTGGACGGACGAACACCGGGGAGCTGTTTTTT. Amino acids: CASSRGRTNTGELFF.